The present entry profiles one T cell receptor (beta chain) with its context. Repertoires were generated with immunoSEQ multiplex PCR, while TCRdb's copy carries only in-frame clones and drops some. The sample has roughly 250,000 clones, 80% to 85% seen once. V was clipped by 1 base and J by 1 base; unmatched bases: 1. The CDR3 covers 15 residues. CDR1 is MNHNS, CDR2 SASEGT, per germline. This entry comes from a study of blood T cell repertoires in COVID-19. Study in general: Some COVID-19 samples were acute and others convalescent; all came from the United States, Italy and Spain.

Sequencing was carried out using peripheral blood. The receptor comes from a woman aged 55-70 years with active or convalescent COVID-19. This chain links TRBV6-1 with TRBJ2-1, with 7 nucleotides matching TRBD1. The CDR3 region has the DNA TGTGCCAGCAGTGAAGACAGGGGATCCTACAATGAGCAGTTCTTC. Residues: CASSEDRGSYNEQFF.